This entry describes one T cell receptor (beta chain). The read finishes 3 residues shy of the CDR3 end, and the germline J gene is used to complete it. Measured with immunoSEQ multiplex PCR; TCRdb has only the in-frame clones, and not every one. The table lists some 31,000 clones, with approximately 7.5% in the top ten. These data belong to a study of T cells in women clearing cervical HPV infection. The germline CDR1 and CDR2 sequences are DFQATT and SNEGSKA (reference sequence). The CDR3 sequence is 13 residues long. Sample: blood buffy coat. The TCR sequence derives from a woman aged 18-70 years with a cervical HPV16 infection that either progressed to CIN3+ or cleared (not recorded which). This sequence joins TRBV20-1 and TRBJ1-1; 7 bases align to TRBD1. The CDR3 region is CSAREHRDREAFF. Partial CDR3 DNA: TGCAGTGCTAGAGAGCACCGGGACAGAGAA.